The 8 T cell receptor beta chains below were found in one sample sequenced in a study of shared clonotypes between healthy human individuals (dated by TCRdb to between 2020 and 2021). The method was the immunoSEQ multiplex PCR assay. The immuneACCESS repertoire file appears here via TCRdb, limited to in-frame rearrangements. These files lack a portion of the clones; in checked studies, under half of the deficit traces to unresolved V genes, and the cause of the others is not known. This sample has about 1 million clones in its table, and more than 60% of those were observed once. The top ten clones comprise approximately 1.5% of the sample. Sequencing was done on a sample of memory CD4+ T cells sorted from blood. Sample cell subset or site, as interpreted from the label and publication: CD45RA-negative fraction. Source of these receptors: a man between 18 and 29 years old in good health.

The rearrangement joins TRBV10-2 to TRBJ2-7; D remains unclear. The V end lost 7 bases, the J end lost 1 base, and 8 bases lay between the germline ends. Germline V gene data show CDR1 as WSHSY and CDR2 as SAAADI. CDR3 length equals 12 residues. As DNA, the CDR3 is TGCGCCAGCACCCAATTGTCCTACGAGCAGTACTTC. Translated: CASTQLSYEQYF.

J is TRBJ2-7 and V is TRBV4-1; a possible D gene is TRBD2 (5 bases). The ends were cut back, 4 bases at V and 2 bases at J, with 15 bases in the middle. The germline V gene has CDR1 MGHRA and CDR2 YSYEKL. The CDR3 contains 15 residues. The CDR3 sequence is CASSPLTGSPYEQYF. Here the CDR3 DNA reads TGCGCCAGCAGCCCTTTAACGGGATCACCCTACGAGCAGTACTTC.

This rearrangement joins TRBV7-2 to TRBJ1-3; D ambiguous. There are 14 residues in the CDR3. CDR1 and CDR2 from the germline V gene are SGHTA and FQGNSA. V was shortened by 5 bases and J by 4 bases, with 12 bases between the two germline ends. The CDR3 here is CASSPRADGNTIYF. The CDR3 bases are TGTGCCAGCAGCCCTAGGGCCGACGGAAACACCATATATTTT.

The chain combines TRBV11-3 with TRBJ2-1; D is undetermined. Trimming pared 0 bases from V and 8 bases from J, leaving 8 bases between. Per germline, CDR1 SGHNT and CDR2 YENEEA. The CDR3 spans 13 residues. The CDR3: CASSLEVGDEQFF. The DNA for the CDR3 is TGTGCCAGCAGCTTAGAAGTAGGCGATGAGCAGTTCTTC.

The CDR3 protein is CASTDRVGEKLFF. CDR3 bases: TGTGCCAGCACCGACAGGGTGGGTGAAAAACTGTTTTTT. The chain carries TRBV6-1 and TRBJ1-4; TRBD1 matches 7 bases. Germline V CDR1 and CDR2: MNHNS, SASEGT. The CDR3 is 13 amino acids. V lost 7 bases and J lost 7; bases outside the gene matches: 6.

The CDR3 here is CASSLVDRVFPGELFF. The CDR3 DNA reads TGCGCCAGCAGCTTGGTGGACAGGGTCTTCCCCGGGGAGCTGTTTTTT. This chain uses TRBV5-1 with TRBJ2-2, with 8 positions matching TRBD1. The CDR3 loop spans 16 amino acids. Germline V gives CDR1 SGHRS, CDR2 YFSETQ. V dropped 0 bases and J dropped 6; count of bases not matched to a gene: 7. The full variable domain, completed using reference TRBV5-1 and TRBJ2-2, is KAGVTQTPRYLIKTRGQQVTLSCSPISGHRSVSWYQQTPGQGLQFLFEYFSETQRNKGNFPGRFSGRQFSNSRSEMNVSTLELGDSALYLCASSLVDRVFPGELFFGEGSRLTVL.

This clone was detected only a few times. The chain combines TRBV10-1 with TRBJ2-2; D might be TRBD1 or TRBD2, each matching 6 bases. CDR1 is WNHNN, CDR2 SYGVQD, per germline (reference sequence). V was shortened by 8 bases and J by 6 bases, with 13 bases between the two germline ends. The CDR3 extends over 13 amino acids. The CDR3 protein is CASQGGSAGELFF. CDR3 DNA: TGCGCCAGCCAAGGGGGGAGCGCCGGGGAGCTGTTTTTT.

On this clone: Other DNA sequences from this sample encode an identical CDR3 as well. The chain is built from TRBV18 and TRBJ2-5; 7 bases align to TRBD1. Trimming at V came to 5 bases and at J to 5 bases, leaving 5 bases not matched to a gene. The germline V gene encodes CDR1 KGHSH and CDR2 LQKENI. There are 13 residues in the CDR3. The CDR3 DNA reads TGTGCCAGCTCAGCAAGACAGGGTGAGACCCAGTACTTC. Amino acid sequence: CASSARQGETQYF.